This T cell receptor (beta chain) originates from a study of T cell changes during pregnancy in multiple sclerosis. CDR1 SGHRS and CDR2 YFSETQ come from the germline V gene. There are 13 residues in the CDR3. Trimming shortened V by 4 bases and J by 7 bases, and 14 bases separated the two germline ends. The assay was immunoSEQ multiplex PCR, and TCRdb's table has in-frame clones only and misses some. The repertoire holds roughly 48,000 clones, with 88% as singletons. This chain connects TRBV5-1 to TRBJ1-1; D gene uncertain. This clonotype was sampled from a female donor with multiple sclerosis, enrolled in a pregnancy study. The specimen was CD4+ T cells from peripheral blood mononuclear cells, collected in the second trimester of pregnancy. The CDR3 DNA sequence: TGCGCCAGCAGCGCCGGATCAGGAGGTGAAGCTTTCTTT. Protein product: CASSAGSGGEAFF.